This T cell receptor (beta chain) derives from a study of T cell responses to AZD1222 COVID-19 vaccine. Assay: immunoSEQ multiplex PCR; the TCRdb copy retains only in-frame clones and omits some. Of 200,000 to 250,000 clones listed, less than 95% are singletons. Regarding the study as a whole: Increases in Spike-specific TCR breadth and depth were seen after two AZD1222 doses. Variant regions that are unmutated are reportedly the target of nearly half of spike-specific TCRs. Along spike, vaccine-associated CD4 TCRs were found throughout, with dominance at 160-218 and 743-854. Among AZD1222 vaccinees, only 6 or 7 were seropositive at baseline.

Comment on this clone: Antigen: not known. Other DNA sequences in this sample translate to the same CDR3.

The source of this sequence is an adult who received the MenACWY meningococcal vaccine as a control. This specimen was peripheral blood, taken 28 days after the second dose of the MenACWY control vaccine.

CDR3 nucleotide sequence: TGCAGTGCTAGGGGGGGGTACGAGCAGTACTTC. Residues: CSARGGYEQYF. The chain uses TRBV20-1 and TRBJ2-7; 7 positions match TRBD2. The CDR3 length is 11 residues. Germline CDR1 is DFQATT and CDR2 is SNEGSKA (reference sequence). With V trimmed by 3 bases and J by 4 bases, 0 bases remained unmatched.